One sample yielded the 3 T cell receptor beta chains listed below, sequenced in a study of blood T cell repertoires in COVID-19. Assay used: immunoSEQ multiplex PCR; TCRdb lists only in-frame clones, some missing. The sample lists about 270,000 clones, approximately 86% seen once, with roughly 3% in the top ten. Sequenced material: peripheral blood. These receptor sequences come from a woman younger than 35 with acute or convalescent COVID-19.

In its sample, this clone was seen a few times. The CDR3 reads CASSSGGSSYNEQFF. In DNA form, the CDR3 reads TGTGCCAGCAGCTCCGGTGGTAGCTCCTACAATGAGCAGTTCTTC. This chain uses TRBV5-4 with TRBJ2-1; no definite D call. Deletions cut 3 bases from V and 0 bases from J, with 10 bases between. CDR1 is SGHNT, CDR2 YYREEE, per germline (reference sequence). The CDR3 has 15 residues.

V is TRBV6-5 and J is TRBJ2-1, with D possibly matching TRBD2 (5 bases). Germline CDR1 reads MNHEY; CDR2 reads SVGAGI. The CDR3 consists of 14 residues. V lost 6 bases and J 9 bases, leaving 18 bases between the germline ends. The CDR3 sequence is CASSRTGRYGEQFF. The CDR3 coding sequence is TGTGCCAGCAGCCGGACTGGGCGATATGGTGAGCAGTTCTTC.

This chain connects TRBV9 to TRBJ2-1, with D unclear. Germline V gene data show CDR1 as SGDLS and CDR2 as YYNGEE. The CDR3 runs to 12 residues. Trimming removed 0 bases from V and 6 bases from J, with 4 bases in between. CDR3 amino acids: CASSVAVNEQFF. The CDR3 coding sequence is TGTGCCAGCAGCGTAGCGGTCAATGAGCAGTTCTTC.